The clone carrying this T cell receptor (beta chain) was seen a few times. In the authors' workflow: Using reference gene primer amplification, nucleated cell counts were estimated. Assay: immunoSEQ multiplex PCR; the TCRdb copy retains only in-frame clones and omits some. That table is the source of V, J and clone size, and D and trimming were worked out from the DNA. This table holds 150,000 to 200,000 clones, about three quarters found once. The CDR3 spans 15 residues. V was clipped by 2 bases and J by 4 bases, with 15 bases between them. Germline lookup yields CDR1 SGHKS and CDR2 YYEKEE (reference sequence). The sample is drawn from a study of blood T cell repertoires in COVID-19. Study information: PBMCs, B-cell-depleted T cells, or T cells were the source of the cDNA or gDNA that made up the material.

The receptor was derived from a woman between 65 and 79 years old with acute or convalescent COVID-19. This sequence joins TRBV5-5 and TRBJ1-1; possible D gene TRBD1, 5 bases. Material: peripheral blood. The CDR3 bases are TGTGCCAGCAGCTTCACCTCCGGGGGAGGCACTGAAGCTTTCTTT. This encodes CASSFTSGGGTEAFF. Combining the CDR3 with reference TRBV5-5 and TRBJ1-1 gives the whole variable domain DAGVTQSPTHLIKTRGQQVTLRCSPISGHKSVSWYQQVLGQGPQFIFQYYEKEERGRGNFPDRFSARQFPNYSSELNVNALLLGDSALYLCASSFTSGGGTEAFFGQGTRLTVV.